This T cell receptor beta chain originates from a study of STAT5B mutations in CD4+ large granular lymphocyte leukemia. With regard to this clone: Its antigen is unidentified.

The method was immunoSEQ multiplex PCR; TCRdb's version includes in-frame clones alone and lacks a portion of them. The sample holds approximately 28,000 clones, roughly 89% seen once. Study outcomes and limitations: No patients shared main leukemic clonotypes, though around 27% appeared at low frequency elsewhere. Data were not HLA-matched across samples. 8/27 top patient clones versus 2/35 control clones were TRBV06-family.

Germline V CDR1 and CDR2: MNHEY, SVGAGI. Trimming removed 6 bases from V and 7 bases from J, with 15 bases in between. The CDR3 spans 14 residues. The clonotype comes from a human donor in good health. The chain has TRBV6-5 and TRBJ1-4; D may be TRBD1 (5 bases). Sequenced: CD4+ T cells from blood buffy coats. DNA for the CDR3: TGTGCCAGCAGGACTAGGGCGGGGGGTGAAAAACTGTTTTTT. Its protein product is CASRTRAGGEKLFF.